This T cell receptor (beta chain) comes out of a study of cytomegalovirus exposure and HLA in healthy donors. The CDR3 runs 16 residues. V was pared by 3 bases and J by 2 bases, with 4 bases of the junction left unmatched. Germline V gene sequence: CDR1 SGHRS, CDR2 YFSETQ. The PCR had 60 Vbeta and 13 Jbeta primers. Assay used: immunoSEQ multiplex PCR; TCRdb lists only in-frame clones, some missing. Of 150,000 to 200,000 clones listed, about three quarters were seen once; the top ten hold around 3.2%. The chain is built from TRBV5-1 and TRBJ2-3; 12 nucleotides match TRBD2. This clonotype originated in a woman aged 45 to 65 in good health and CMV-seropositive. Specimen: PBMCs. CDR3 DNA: TGCGCCAGCAGCTACCGGACTAGCGGGGTCACAGATACGCAGTATTTT. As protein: CASSYRTSGVTDTQYF.